This is a list of T cell receptor beta chains from one sample in a study of blood T cell repertoires in COVID-19. Clones were sequenced by immunoSEQ multiplex PCR, and TCRdb holds only the in-frame ones, with some missing. The sample shows about 160,000 clones, around 92% of them seen only once. Sequences were obtained from peripheral blood. The receptor set was obtained from a man aged 25 to 40 with COVID-19, enrolled during active disease. Each CDR3 is given with its conserved first and last residue.

j_gene,v_gene,CDR3aa
TRBJ2-2,TRBV18,CASETGTGSGELFF
TRBJ1-1,TRBV7-2,CASSASRQGTLNTEAFF
TRBJ2-3,TRBV11-3,CASSDRTSGRGTDTQYF
TRBJ1-5,TRBV6-6,CASSYRTAGRGPQHF
TRBJ2-7,TRBV5-4,CASSLGGQGSYEQYF
TRBJ2-1,TRBV7-2,CASSPTSGGVNNEQFF
TRBJ2-5,TRBV2,CASSSGGAGETQYF
TRBJ2-1,TRBV7-3,CASSSPERGGYEQFF
TRBJ1-5,TRBV6-2/TRBV6-3,CASSYHQGSPVQPQHF
TRBJ2-3,TRBV27,CASSQREGITDTQYF
TRBJ2-7,TRBV7-2,CASSLSHSDSYEQYF
TRBJ2-5,TRBV6-2/TRBV6-3,CASSYTRMETQYF
TRBJ2-2,TRBV27,CASSPGQVTGELFF
TRBJ2-7,TRBV5-4,CASSSPLAGYEQYF
TRBJ1-5,TRBV6-1,CASSGRGITGGGNQPQHF
TRBJ2-1,TRBV29-1,CSVASGGHNEQFF
TRBJ1-6,TRBV7-3,CASSQGSYNSPLHF
TRBJ1-5,TRBV5-6,CASSLWDSSYSNQPQHF
TRBJ2-5,TRBV10-3,CAISPRVFETQYF
TRBJ1-3,TRBV6-1,CASSENIGQGGTTIYF
TRBJ2-2,TRBV5-1,CASSFSGSGTGELFF
TRBJ1-1,TRBV7-9,CASSEGQGNTEAFF
TRBJ1-1,TRBV29-1,CSVDSPGRNTEAFF
TRBJ2-1,TRBV6-5,CASKGTPFNEQFF
TRBJ1-5,TRBV7-2,CASSLGGQGSNQPQHF
TRBJ1-2,TRBV6-5,CASRGTGRISYGYTF
TRBJ1-1,TRBV7-9,CASSDLTGGLNTEAFF
TRBJ1-5,TRBV19,CASTAQGQGRNQPQHF
TRBJ2-7,TRBV5-5,CASSLRTGNSYEQYF
TRBJ1-2,TRBV6-6,CASSYSTIGTDYGYTF
TRBJ2-7,TRBV3-1/TRBV3-2,CASSQEWREQYF
TRBJ2-1,TRBV5-5,CASSLITAGNEQFF
TRBJ2-7,TRBV2,CASEKEQYF
TRBJ1-1,TRBV9,CASSFSGTVNTEAFF
TRBJ2-1,TRBV19,CASSGLAGQAGREQFF
TRBJ1-2,TRBV7-2,CASSLVAGGDYGYTF
TRBJ1-2,TRBV28,CASSIGTDYGYTF
TRBJ1-1,TRBV7-3,CASSFRGNTEAFF
TRBJ2-5,TRBV5-6,CASSLVEETQYF
TRBJ2-5,TRBV6-5,CASRIGPGLETQYF
TRBJ2-1,TRBV7-8,CASSLALAGGLYHNEQFF
TRBJ1-2,TRBV7-9,CASDDTIGGGRSYTF
TRBJ1-5,TRBV18,CASSPATGAYQPQHF
TRBJ2-1,TRBV3-1/TRBV3-2,CASSQLYYYNEQFF
TRBJ2-1,TRBV6-2/TRBV6-3,CASSYVRLDHEQFF